This TCR beta chain was recorded in a study of shared clonotypes between healthy human individuals. Study-level points and caveats: The authors sampled blood alone, and tissue repertoires likely differ. The diversity represented, both genetic and in exposure history, was limited by few donors.

With regard to this clone: The antigen remains undetermined.

This CDR3 comprises 13 residues. Per germline, CDR1 MGHDK and CDR2 SYGVNS. The V end was cut by 1 base, the J end by 9 bases, with 10 bases between. The authors divided CD4+ cells into CD45RA+ naive and CD45RA-negative memory subsets. Sequencing used immunoSEQ multiplex PCR; TCRdb keeps in-frame clones, though not all of them. The sample consists of about 2.4 million clones, roughly 93% of them appearing once. The TCR comes from a man between 18 and 29 years old in good health. Some clones in this sample may be carry-over from other donors' samples. The sample consisted of naive CD4+ T cells from PBMCs. Noted subset: CD45RA+ positively selected. This chain links TRBV25-1 with TRBJ2-1; no firm D call. In DNA form, the CDR3 reads TGTGCCAGCAGTGAATCTCCAGCACCTGAGCAGTTCTTC. Amino acids: CASSESPAPEQFF.